These 27 T cell receptor beta chains were sequenced from one sample in a study of beta chain features in type 1 diabetes. The isolated RNA, all of it, was reverse transcribed, so expressed TCRB transcripts were what got sequenced. Method: immunoSEQ multiplex PCR; TCRdb's copy keeps in-frame clones and lacks some. The sample has 900,000 or so clones, 17% seen once. The source material was naive CD4+ T cells from blood. The receptors originated from a woman aged 18-29 years in good health.

This clone was observed a few times. The chain combines TRBV13 with TRBJ2-7, with TRBD2 matching over 7 bases. Germline V gene data show CDR1 as PRHDT and CDR2 as FYEKMQ (reference sequence). This CDR3 is 14 amino acids long. J gave up 6 bases and V 2 bases, and 7 bases lay outside the gene matches. In DNA form, the CDR3 reads TGTGCCAGCAGCTTAATAATCCGCGGGGGCGAGCAGTACTTC. Amino acids: CASSLIIRGGEQYF.

This clone occurred a few times. This rearrangement joins TRBV28 to TRBJ1-2; the D gene is possibly TRBD1 (5 bases). Germline V gene sequence: CDR1 MDHEN, CDR2 SYDVKM. The CDR3 extends over 14 amino acids. V dropped 3 bases and J dropped 4 bases, with 12 bases sitting between them. The CDR3 reads CASSFGGKGYGYTF. DNA for the CDR3: TGTGCCAGCAGTTTCGGGGGGAAAGGCTATGGCTACACCTTC.

On this clone itself: Distinct nucleotide sequences in the sample also encode this CDR3. The chain links TRBV7-2 to TRBJ2-6; D ambiguous. The CDR3 is made up of 15 amino acids. Trimming left V 5 bases short and J 4 bases short, with 12 bases between. CDR1 and CDR2 from the germline V gene are SGHTA and FQGNSA. The CDR3 bases are TGTGCCAGCAGCCTCGTACGGTCAGGGGCCAACGTCCTGACTTTC. Translation gives CASSLVRSGANVLTF.

A few counts support this clone. V gene TRBV18 combines with J gene TRBJ2-3, with 10 bases fitting TRBD1. The germline gives CDR1 KGHSH, CDR2 LQKENI. The trim removed 1 base at V and 4 bases at J, leaving 2 bases unmatched. The CDR3 loop spans 15 amino acids. CDR3: CASSPRTGGPDTQYF. CDR3 in DNA: TGTGCCAGCTCACCACGGACAGGGGGTCCAGATACGCAGTATTTT.

The chain combines TRBV9 with TRBJ2-5; 9 bases match TRBD1. The V gene's germline CDR1 is SGDLS and CDR2 YYNGEE. The V gene end was trimmed by 0 bases and the J gene end by 4 bases; junction bases not matched to a gene: 4. The CDR3 totals 15 residues. CDR3 nucleotides: TGTGCCAGCAGCGTAGGGGACAGGGTAGGAGAGACCCAGTACTTC. Its translation is CASSVGDRVGETQYF.

This CDR3 reads CASSQAKDQGVWPTDTQYF. Written as DNA, the CDR3 is TGTGCCAGCAGCCAAGCGAAGGATCAGGGTGTCTGGCCCACAGATACGCAGTATTTT. The genes are TRBV4-2 and TRBJ2-3; the D gene is possibly TRBD1 (5 bases). From germline, CDR1 is LGHNA and CDR2 YNFKEQ. V was trimmed by 1 base and J by 2 bases, leaving 22 bases between them. The CDR3 sequence is 19 residues long.

The gene calls are TRBV7-2 and TRBJ2-7, with 7 bases lining up with TRBD2. Looked up from germline, CDR1 is SGHTA and CDR2 is FQGNSA. The ends lost 5 bases at V and 3 bases at J; junction bases unmatched: 10. The CDR3 totals 15 residues. DNA for the CDR3: TGTGCCAGCAGCCCGCTGGGGGGGAGGAACTACGAGCAGTACTTC. It is translated as CASSPLGGRNYEQYF.

V and J are TRBV28 and TRBJ1-1; no definite D call. Germline CDR1 is MDHEN and CDR2 is SYDVKM. The V end lost 3 bases, the J end lost 4 bases, and 12 bases lay between the germline ends. CDR3 length equals 14 residues. The CDR3 spells CASSLASKSTEAFF. The CDR3 bases are TGTGCCAGCAGTTTGGCCTCGAAGAGCACTGAAGCTTTCTTT.

The chain couples TRBV15 to TRBJ2-1; D might be TRBD2 (6 bases). The CDR3 totals 18 residues. Germline V gene lookup returns CDR1 LNHNV and CDR2 YYDKDF (reference sequence). Trimming removed 3 bases from V and 5 bases from J, with 23 bases in between. CDR3 in amino acids: CATSSYKIGTFPDNEQFF. DNA for the CDR3: TGTGCCACCAGCAGCTATAAAATAGGGACTTTTCCAGACAATGAGCAGTTCTTC.

The table lists this clone with a few counts. The chain combines TRBV5-1 with TRBJ1-1; 7 bases are a match to TRBD1. Germline V gene lookup returns CDR1 SGHRS and CDR2 YFSETQ. There are 16 residues in the CDR3. Trimming at V came to 3 bases and at J to 0 bases, leaving 8 bases not matched to a gene. The CDR3 region is CASSSRTGSMNTEAFF. As DNA, the CDR3 is TGCGCCAGCAGCTCCAGGACAGGAAGCATGAACACTGAAGCTTTCTTT.

V gene TRBV5-1 combines with J gene TRBJ2-3, with D possibly TRBD2 on 6 matching bases. Trimming removed 5 bases from V and 2 bases from J, with 15 bases in between. CDR3 length: 15 residues. CDR1 SGHRS and CDR2 YFSETQ come from the germline V gene. Here the CDR3 DNA reads TGCGCCAGCAGTGGGTTAGCGGACTACACAGATACGCAGTATTTT. Protein product: CASSGLADYTDTQYF.

The V call is TRBV11-2, the J call TRBJ2-1; the match to TRBD2 covers 10 bases. The CDR3 runs 15 residues. J lost 8 bases, V lost 3 bases, and 7 bases had no gene match. Germline loops: CDR1 SGHAT, CDR2 FQNNGV. CDR3 protein: CASSFRTSGFYEQFF. The CDR3 DNA reads as TGTGCCAGCAGCTTTAGGACTAGCGGCTTCTATGAGCAGTTCTTC.

This clone was counted between two and nine times. The rearrangement joins TRBV5-1 to TRBJ1-5; TRBD1 agrees at 9 bases. In germline, CDR1 is SGHRS, CDR2 YFSETQ. The CDR3 contains 16 residues. V gave up 4 bases and J gave up 0 bases; unmatched junction bases: 5. The CDR3 DNA is TGCGCCAGCAGCCCCGGGACAGGGAATAGCAATCAGCCCCAGCATTTT. This sequence encodes CASSPGTGNSNQPQHF.

The V and J genes are TRBV9 and TRBJ2-7; 12 positions agree with TRBD2. This CDR3 contains 15 residues. Germline assignment: CDR1 SGDLS and CDR2 YYNGEE. Germline trimming cut 4 bases from V and 3 bases from J; bases unmatched to any gene: 5. CDR3 residues: CASSMTSGSLYEQYF. The CDR3 coding sequence is TGTGCCAGCAGCATGACTAGCGGGAGTCTCTACGAGCAGTACTTC.

The rearrangement joins TRBV6-4 to TRBJ1-2, with D perhaps matching TRBD1 (6 bases). Germline assignment: CDR1 MRHNA and CDR2 SNTAGT. With 6 bases removed from V and 2 bases from J, the gap between germline ends came to 19 bases. CDR3 size: 16 residues. CDR3 amino acids: CASSQIYRVENYGYTF. In DNA, the CDR3 is TGTGCCAGCAGCCAGATATACAGGGTAGAAAACTATGGCTACACCTTC.

V gene TRBV6-5 combines with J gene TRBJ2-1; D is unclear. V gave up 0 bases and J gave up 7 bases, with 16 bases separating them. This CDR3 has 16 amino acids. Germline-derived CDR1 and CDR2 are MNHEY and SVGAGI. The CDR3 here is CASSYSTGFRVNEQFF. CDR3 nucleotide sequence: TGTGCCAGCAGTTACTCTACCGGCTTCCGGGTTAATGAGCAGTTCTTC.

This clone was picked up a small number of times. V gene TRBV5-1 combines with J gene TRBJ2-2, with D possibly called TRBD1 or TRBD2 (5 bases each). The CDR3 runs 14 residues. Per germline, CDR1 SGHRS and CDR2 YFSETQ. Trimming removed 4 bases at V and 6 bases at J, with 13 bases between. Here the CDR3 DNA reads TGCGCCAGCAGCGTCGGGACGGTCCCCGGGGAGCTGTTTTTT. It translates to CASSVGTVPGELFF. Variable domain in full (rest from reference TRBV5-1 and TRBJ2-2): KAGVTQTPRYLIKTRGQQVTLSCSPISGHRSVSWYQQTPGQGLQFLFEYFSETQRNKGNFPGRFSGRQFSNSRSEMNVSTLELGDSALYLCASSVGTVPGELFFGEGSRLTVL.

This clone was counted a few times. The chain employs TRBV7-3 and TRBJ2-1, with D perhaps being TRBD1 or TRBD2 (5 bases each). The CDR3 sequence is 14 residues long. V shed 4 bases and J shed 9 bases, with 16 bases lying between them. CDR1 and CDR2 (germline): SGHTA, FQGTGA. The CDR3 sequence is CASSSGTSGGEQFF. The CDR3 DNA is TGTGCCAGCAGCTCCGGGACCAGCGGTGGTGAGCAGTTCTTC. The full variable domain, completed using reference TRBV7-3 and TRBJ2-1, is GAGVSQTPSNKVTEKGKYVELRCDPISGHTALYWYRQSLGQGPEFLIYFQGTGAADDSGLPNDRFFAVRPEGSVSTLKIQRTERGDSAVYLCASSSGTSGGEQFFGPGTRLTVL.

V usage is TRBV5-1 and J usage is TRBJ2-2; unclear D gene. The V and J ends lost 5 bases and 6 bases respectively, with 20 bases between them. This CDR3 has 16 amino acids. The V gene's germline CDR1 is SGHRS and CDR2 YFSETQ. DNA of the CDR3: TGCGCCAGCAGGACCTTGGTGGGTTCTATCGCCGGGGAGCTGTTTTTT. This encodes CASRTLVGSIAGELFF.

In its sample, this clone was seen a few times. The sample contains more than one DNA sequence encoding this CDR3. The chain joins TRBV7-2 to TRBJ2-3; D remains unclear. The CDR3 extends over 12 amino acids. CDR1 is SGHTA, CDR2 FQGNSA, per germline. The V gene lost 2 bases and the J gene lost 5 bases, with 5 bases spanning the gap. This chain's CDR3 is CASSLLRDTQYF. CDR3 coding DNA: TGTGCCAGCAGCTTACTTAGAGATACGCAGTATTTT.

This clone was picked up a small number of times. This sequence joins TRBV5-6 and TRBJ2-1; weak D call: TRBD2 (5 bases). Per the germline V gene, CDR1 is SGHDT and CDR2 is YYEEEE. There are 11 residues in the CDR3. The V gene lost 2 bases and the J gene lost 9 bases, with 6 bases spanning the gap. The DNA for the CDR3 is TGTGCCAGCAGCTTTCGGGGTGAGCAGTTCTTC. It specifies CASSFRGEQFF. Using reference TRBV5-6 and TRBJ2-1 for the parts outside the CDR3, the full variable domain is DAGVTQSPTHLIKTRGQQVTLRCSPKSGHDTVSWYQQALGQGPQFIFQYYEEEERQRGNFPDRFSGHQFPNYSSELNVNALLLGDSALYLCASSFRGEQFFGPGTRLTVL.

The chain recombines TRBV18 with TRBJ2-5; 7 nucleotides agree with TRBD2. With V trimmed by 4 bases and J by 2 bases, 16 bases remained unmatched. The CDR3 extends over 18 amino acids. Germline V gene data show CDR1 as KGHSH and CDR2 as LQKENI. CDR3 bases: TGTGCCAGCTCACATTATGTCGTGGGAGGGCCCGGGCAAGAGACCCAGTACTTC. Translated: CASSHYVVGGPGQETQYF.

This clone was recorded a few times. The chain employs TRBV7-2 and TRBJ2-7; possible D gene TRBD2, 5 bases. The V gene's germline CDR1 is SGHTA and CDR2 FQGNSA. Trimming removed 0 bases from V and 5 bases from J, with 17 bases in between. This CDR3 spans 16 amino acids. The DNA for the CDR3 is TGTGCCAGCAGCTTAGCGCGGTCTGAGGGATCACACGAGCAGTACTTC. Residues: CASSLARSEGSHEQYF. The full variable domain, in which reference TRBV7-2 and TRBJ2-7 provide the parts outside the CDR3, is GAGVSQSPSNKVTEKGKDVELRCDPISGHTALYWYRQSLGQGLEFLIYFQGNSAPDKSGLPSDRFSAERTGGSVSTLTIQRTQQEDSAVYLCASSLARSEGSHEQYFGPGTRLTVT.

The table lists this clone with a few counts. The J gene is TRBJ2-1, the V gene TRBV18; 13 bases align to TRBD2. CDR3 size: 15 residues. Germline lookup yields CDR1 KGHSH and CDR2 LQKENI. After removal of 2 bases from V and 9 bases from J, the junction contained 4 bases not matched to a gene. The chain's CDR3 is CASSPGLAGVSEQFF. The CDR3 region has the DNA TGTGCCAGCTCACCAGGACTAGCGGGAGTAAGTGAGCAGTTCTTC.

V is TRBV19 and J is TRBJ2-1; D unclear. Germline V lookup: CDR1 LNHDA, CDR2 SQIVND (reference sequence). Trimming removed 6 bases at V and 0 bases at J, with 9 bases between. CDR3 size: 14 residues. CDR3 in amino acids: CASRSSSSYNEQFF. CDR3 in DNA: TGTGCCAGTAGATCCTCGAGCTCCTACAATGAGCAGTTCTTC.

The V gene is TRBV4-1, the J gene TRBJ1-3; 9 nucleotides line up with TRBD1. Trimming cost V 1 base and J 7 bases; bases outside gene matches: 11. The CDR3 covers 17 residues. CDR1 and CDR2 from the germline V gene are MGHRA and YSYEKL. In DNA form, the CDR3 reads TGCGCCAGCAGCCAAGTGGCGGGACAGGGCTTCGGGAACACCATATATTTT. This gives the protein CASSQVAGQGFGNTIYF.

This clone was observed a handful of times. This chain connects TRBV7-2 to TRBJ1-2; a possible D gene is TRBD1 (6 bases). Trimming left V 5 bases short and J 4 bases short, with 17 bases between. This CDR3 has 15 amino acids. Germline-derived CDR1 and CDR2 are SGHTA and FQGNSA. CDR3 DNA: TGTGCCAGCAGCCAAAGGGGGGCCCAAATCTATGGCTACACCTTC. Its translation: CASSQRGAQIYGYTF.